This T cell receptor beta chain is from a study of monozygotic twins with inflammatory bowel disease. Study conclusions and caveats: For IBD patients, clonotypes shared with others were fewer than for healthy twins, especially with disease activity.

As to this clonotype: Its target is unknown.

This CDR3 has 14 amino acids. Researchers ran eight separate cDNA reactions for each sample. TCRdb reprocessed the 5' RACE reads and reports one entry per CDR3 protein, with no DNA. The sample has about 140,000 distinct CDR3 sequences, and its top ten clones hold around 1.2%. The rearrangement links TRBV12-3 or TRBV12-4 to TRBJ2-1; absent DNA, TCRdb's TRBD2 call cannot be checked. The source is a human donor with ulcerative colitis or Crohn's disease, or a healthy co-twin of an affected twin (not recorded which). The sequenced sample consisted of blood. CDR3 sequence: CASSPAGAYNEQFF.